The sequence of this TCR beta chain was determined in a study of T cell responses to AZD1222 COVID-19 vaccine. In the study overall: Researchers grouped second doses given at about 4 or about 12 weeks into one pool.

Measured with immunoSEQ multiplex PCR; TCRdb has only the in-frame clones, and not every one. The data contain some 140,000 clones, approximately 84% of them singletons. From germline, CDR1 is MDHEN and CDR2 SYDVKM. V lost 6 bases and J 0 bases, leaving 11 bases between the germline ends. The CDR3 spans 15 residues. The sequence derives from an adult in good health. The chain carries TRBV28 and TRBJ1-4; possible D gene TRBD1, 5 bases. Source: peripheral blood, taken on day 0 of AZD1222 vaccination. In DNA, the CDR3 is TGTGCCAGCAGCGGGGGGGGATCAACTAATGAAAAACTGTTTTTT. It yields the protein CASSGGGSTNEKLFF.